This T cell receptor (beta chain) stems from a study of blood T cells in healthy people across ages. After removal of 4 bases from V and 0 bases from J, the junction contained 1 base not matched to a gene. The CDR3 consists of 14 residues. Germline loops: CDR1 ENHRY, CDR2 SYGVKD. This clonotype appeared a few times. A second PCR of roughly 7 to 11 cycles used a sample-barcoded 5' primer and a J-beta primer mix. TCRdb processed the 5' RACE reads anew with MiXCR; each CDR3 protein has one entry. The sample includes hundreds of thousands of distinct CDR3 sequences, 45% to 50% of them seen just once. This TCR came from a woman aged 60-75 years in good health. Source material: blood. V gene TRBV10-3 combines with J gene TRBJ2-7; 9 bases line up with TRBD1. The CDR3: CAISGDRVSYEQYF. The CDR3 nucleotides are TGTGCCATCAGTGGGGACAGGGTCTCCTACGAGCAGTACTTC.